This TCR beta chain was obtained from a study of T cells in Graves' hyperthyroidism and ophthalmopathy. Overall study findings and caveats: Most thyroid clonotypes expanded above 0.001 were also detected in blood. Progression to ophthalmopathy was predicted a median of approximately 6.4 months early.

Uncontrolled infection, other autoimmune disease, pregnancy or lactation barred patients from enrollment. Isolation of PBMCs was performed on around 10 ml fresh peripheral blood. This clonotype was picked up many times. What it binds is not known. Per the germline V gene, CDR1 is SGHKS and CDR2 is YYEKEE (reference sequence). This CDR3 spans 14 amino acids. J lost 6 bases, V lost 6 bases, and 11 bases had no gene match. Researchers amplified the TCR beta CDR3 regions from RNA transcripts. An initial round of RT-PCR targeting the TCR CDR3 relied on the HTBI primer set. TCRdb re-derived calls from the multiplex PCR reads in MiXCR, one entry per CDR3 protein. The table has around 290,000 distinct CDR3 sequences, over 15% seen once; the top ten hold about 51%.

The chain employs TRBV5-5 and TRBJ2-7; 8 nucleotides line up with TRBD1. Sequencing was done on a sample of blood. The origin of this receptor is a woman aged 55-75 years with Graves' ophthalmopathy. The CDR3 sequence is CASKTGAVRGEQYF. The CDR3 nucleotides are TGTGCCAGCAAGACAGGGGCGGTCCGAGGCGAGCAGTACTTC. The full variable domain, rest sourced from reference TRBV5-5 and TRBJ2-7, is DAGVTQSPTHLIKTRGQQVTLRCSPISGHKSVSWYQQVLGQGPQFIFQYYEKEERGRGNFPDRFSARQFPNYSSELNVNALLLGDSALYLCASKTGAVRGEQYFGPGTRLTVT.